This TCR beta chain was sequenced for a study of cytomegalovirus exposure and HLA in healthy donors (dated by TCRdb to 2016 to 2017). As for the study more broadly: An earlier analysis of several hundred of the donors reported 250 to 350 Gb of sequence data and around 110 million unique TCR beta sequences from roughly 200 million T cells. Rather than drawing on any new phenotypic data, the later analysis identified candidate immune exposures from TCR beta sequences and the way those sequences occurred across donors. A separate validation cohort of roughly 110 different subjects was used in addition to the 666-subject first cohort. Typing coverage differed by locus: A, B, C, DRB1 and DQB1 were typed in about 620-640 donors, DQA1 in 522, DPA1 in around 600, and DPB1 in 472. Among the roughly 400 genotyped donors, around 81% belonged to the genetic ancestry cluster associated with self-reported Caucasian donors. High-throughput TCR immunosequencing, statistical association of individual TCRs with disease status, and machine learning were combined to predict cytomegalovirus infection status. About five DR-DQ haplotypes were treated as single units for association and clustering because of strong linkage in the cohort. Every repertoire in the discovery cohort had been generated on one and the same sequencing platform. Among some 400 genotyped donors of the cohort, an average of approximately 200,000 unique TCR beta nucleotide sequences was sequenced per donor, of which 15% to 20% were non-productive. The study was designed to test whether signatures of past pathogen exposure could be identified by cataloging public T cell receptors. HLA typing included class I and class II loci at four-digit resolution. The T cell repertoires of 666 subjects were profiled by immunosequencing and related to cytomegalovirus serostatus. A later genetic analysis used genome-wide SNP genotypes for about 65% of the roughly 670 donors, treating that subset as a discovery cohort. To study patterns of TCR occurrence, a later analysis re-analyzed previously published TCR beta repertoires from 700 or so donors and added high-resolution HLA genotyping. Roughly 300 gigabases of sequencing data and tens of millions of unique TCR sequences were included in an early release covering about 600 HLA-typed donors. Donor age, sex, ethnicity and CMV serostatus were compiled together with the repertoire data. An earlier analysis of some 600 of the donors applied high-throughput TCR beta sequencing to assess whether each TCR beta V gene segment acted as functional or pseudogenic. The study at large found these results: While some public TCRs were present in many individuals, most TCR sequences turned up only very rarely across donors. A later analysis found that TCR association rates varied across HLA loci, with DRB1 alleles showing the most associated TCRs and HLA-C alleles the fewest. When HLA alleles, especially DR and DQ, strongly co-occurred, attributing TCR associations to individual alleles was difficult. Because the 87-base-pair reads could not distinguish some IMGT-functional V segments, including TRBV6-2 and TRBV6-3, those segments were excluded. The earlier analysis of a few hundred of the donors excluded 15 to 20 rarely observed V segments, including chromosome 9 orphons, because counts were too low. In a later analysis, HLA-associated TCR beta chains were found to be more clonally expanded and to have lower generation probabilities than equally common non-associated chains. Only TCR beta chains were sequenced in this cohort, and the absence of alpha or paired-chain data limited detectable features. A later analysis reported that several top co-occurrence clusters appeared linked to parvovirus B19, influenza, CMV and Epstein-Barr virus. A cluster of highly shared sequence variants was judged likely to be a technical artifact of the sequencing pipeline. Because HLA typing was unavailable for some donors at each locus, only the typed subset was used in association tests. Correlated functional status among segregating V segments might reflect linkage disequilibrium, but an unknown experimental factor could not be ruled out. A further reported finding was that TCR beta sequences accurately predicted the HLA-A and HLA-B alleles for most subjects in the first cohort. CMV serostatus was the only immune exposure information available for the cohort. V-gene and J-gene trimming of TCR beta chains was associated with a missense DCLRE1C variant in a later genetic analysis, and the association was replicated in an independent cohort. In a later analysis, most CMV-associated TCR beta chains were found to appear HLA-restricted, with HLA associations seemingly driven largely by CMV exposure. A few of the identified cytomegalovirus-associated TCR beta chains were confirmed in vitro to be specific for cytomegalovirus antigens. In a later analysis, some 18,000 TCR beta sequences were associated with specific HLA alleles at a false discovery rate of 0.05. Sequencing depth was assumed to be roughly uniform across donors in the presence/absence analyses, though that assumption may not hold. The study gave a list of under 200 TCR beta chains associated with cytomegalovirus. According to the authors, the approach could potentially be generalized to other disease states and immunological phenotypes. In an earlier analysis of some 540 of the donors, most TCR beta V segments appeared in productive rearrangements about 87% or about 30% of the time, broadly matching IMGT annotations. According to a later genetic analysis, donors in an Asian-associated ancestry cluster had fewer N-insertions in productive TCRs than the approximately 670-donor mean. The classifier was reported to diagnose cytomegalovirus status with high specificity and sensitivity in both the original cohort and the validation cohort.

Library preparation employed the immunoSEQ multiplex PCR assay. The multiplex PCR relied on a mix of 60 forward primers for TCR Vbeta segments and 13 reverse primers for TCR Jbeta segments. The CDR3 region of rearranged TCR beta genes was amplified from genomic DNA with a multiplex PCR assay. The Illumina HiSeq System was used to sequence the amplified TCR beta libraries as 87-base-pair reads. Per the source publication's procedure: A later analysis counted 75 million to 100 million unique TCR beta chains across the 650 to 800 repertoires, and 9.5 million to 11 million of these chains were shared by at least two donors. To remove PCR and sequencing errors, raw reads were error-corrected and collapsed into unique sequences using a nearest-neighbor algorithm that merged closely related sequences. To assign V, D and J gene segments, CDR3 sequences were aligned to IMGT reference sequences. For a sequence to be retained, at least a six-nucleotide match to both a V gene segment and a J gene segment was required. Rearrangements were called productive when the CDR3 lacked stop codons and stayed in frame with V and J; all others were non-productive. Following IMGT convention, CDR3 was defined as the stretch from the second conserved V-encoded cysteine to the conserved J-encoded phenylalanine. The earlier analysis of 450 to 750 of the donors excluded any sequence lacking an unambiguous match to a single V gene segment. In an earlier analysis of several hundred of the donors, V segments were called functional above 56.7% productive rearrangements and were called segregating when the between-donor standard deviation exceeded 5%. A statistical classification framework was developed to diagnose cytomegalovirus status using the catalog of TCR beta chain sequences. In a later analysis, V and J genes were assigned by comparing TCR nucleotide sequences against IMGT/GENE-DB human TR gene sequences. In a later analysis, CDR3 sequences and most-parsimonious VDJ recombination scenarios were assigned using the TCRdist pipeline. In a later analysis, each TCR beta chain was defined by its CDR3 amino acid sequence together with its V-gene family, and reads without a unique V-gene family were excluded. A later analysis removed 600 or so highly shared, low-generation-probability nucleotide sequences to deal with suspected cross-contamination and a sequencing artifact. In a later analysis, a clonal expansion index was calculated for each public chain from normalized within-repertoire ranks of inferred template counts. A later analysis computed generation probabilities with a VDJ recombination model fitted to out-of-frame rearrangements, and checked the results against IGoR. In a later analysis, hypergeometric tests were used to score TCR-TCR, TCR-HLA and TCR-CMV co-occurrence, with a repertoire-size bias correction applied to TCR pairs. To estimate false discovery rates, a later analysis permuted the HLA or CMV assignments 20 times. In a later analysis, co-occurring TCRs were grouped using DBSCAN, and TCRdist sequence similarity was added for clustering within HLA-allele-positive subsets. For co-occurrence clustering, repertoires with fewer than 30,000 or more than 120,000 public chains were excluded, along with roughly five repertoires with anomalous nucleotide sharing. This is the immuneACCESS table as TCRdb keeps it, with only in-frame sequences that have V and J called. A part of the clones is gone; compared with another copy, unresolved V genes explain less than half, and the rest is unexplained. V, J and clone size are those of that table, while D and trimming were read from the DNA. Recorded for this sample are under 200,000 clones; over 70% of them occurred a single time. The ten top clones hold just over 2% of the sample.

The cohort was made up of 650 to 700 healthy bone marrow donors. All cohort members were sampled while nominally healthy, although unrecorded immune exposures were likely present. The donor was CMV seropositive and belonged to the group of 250 to 300 seropositive cohort members. A peripheral blood sample was collected from each donor, and TCR beta sequencing was performed on peripheral blood mononuclear cells. Genomic DNA was extracted from the blood cell samples with the Qiagen DNeasy Blood Extraction Kit. The junction carries 10 bases between V and J, which are trimmed by 2 bases and 4 bases respectively. As encoded in the germline V gene, CDR1 is SGDLS while CDR2 is YYNGEE. Taken from cysteine to phenylalanine, the CDR3 has 14 residues. This entry keeps only the CDR3 DNA: 42 bases, framed from base 1. This clone was found a few times. Its antigen is still unknown. Base qualities are not at hand, and no much larger clone is one base apart.

The receptor was derived from a woman aged 18-30 years in good health and CMV-seropositive. The sample was PBMCs. The chain was built from TRBV9 and TRBJ2-1; the D gene is possibly TRBD2, with 5 bases matching. The DNA sequence is given as TGTGCCAGCAGCGTCTTAGGACTGTACAATGAGCAGTTCTTC. This codes for CASSVLGLYNEQFF.